This T cell receptor (beta chain) was sequenced for a study of T-cell reconstitution after alpha-beta-depleted transplantation in children. Molecular barcoding with unique molecular identifiers was used for the TCRbeta library. TCRdb called the PCR reads again in MiXCR, with one record for every CDR3 protein. Altogether some 590,000 distinct CDR3 sequences are present, 10% to 13% being singletons, with the ten largest covering about 4.3%. This clonotype was picked up a small number of times. The CDR3 covers 14 residues. The V end lost 6 bases, the J end lost 5 bases, and 15 bases lay between the germline ends. CDR1 and CDR2 from the germline V gene are ENHRY and SYGVKD.

The sample in question was PBMCs from the stem cell graft donor, obtained from the stem cell graft. The clonotype originates from a human donor who donated a stem cell graft to a child with acute myeloid leukemia. This sequence joins TRBV10-3 and TRBJ2-3; perhaps TRBD2 as D (6 bases). The CDR3 loop reads CAIRLEGRVDTQYF. The CDR3 bases are TGTGCCATCAGACTGGAGGGCCGGGTAGATACGCAGTATTTT.